Detailed here is one T cell receptor beta chain. Its target is unknown. The germline V gene encodes CDR1 LNHDA and CDR2 SQIVND (reference sequence). CDR3 length equals 16 residues. V lost 1 base to trimming and J lost 0 bases, with 10 bases between them. Naive, memory, effector memory and TEMRA subsets, all unstimulated, were sequenced in three donor pairs. These data originate in a study of siplizumab effects on memory and regulatory T cells. Study-level findings and limits: Mappable alloreactive CD4+ clones averaged 68.8% Treg-derived with siplizumab versus about 28% in controls.

Sequencing of each sample assayed 75,000 to 100,000 TCR templates. This table comes from immunoSEQ multiplex PCR, and its TCRdb copy is limited to in-frame clones, with some not included. This repertoire shows about 27,000 clones, 84% found once; its top ten account for 20% to 25%. This TCR was sampled from a human donor in good health. This chain joins TRBV19 and TRBJ1-3, with D unclear. The sequencing sample was made of memory CD4+ T cells sorted from blood. For the CDR3, the DNA is TGTGCCAGTAGTATAGGTCGACTGTTCTCTGGAAACACCATATATTTT. Translated: CASSIGRLFSGNTIYF.